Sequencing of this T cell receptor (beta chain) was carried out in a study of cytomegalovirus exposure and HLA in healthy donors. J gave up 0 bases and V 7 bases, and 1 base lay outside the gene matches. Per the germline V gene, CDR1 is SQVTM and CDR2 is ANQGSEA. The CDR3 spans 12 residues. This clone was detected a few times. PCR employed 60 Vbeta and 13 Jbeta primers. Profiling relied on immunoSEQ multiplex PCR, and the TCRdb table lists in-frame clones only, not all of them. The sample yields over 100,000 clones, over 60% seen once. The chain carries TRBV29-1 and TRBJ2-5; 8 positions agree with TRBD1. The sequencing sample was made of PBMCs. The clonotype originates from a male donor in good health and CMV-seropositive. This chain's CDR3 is CSGGQDQETQYF. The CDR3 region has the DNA TGCAGCGGGGGACAGGACCAAGAGACCCAGTACTTC.